Ten or more counts support the clone carrying this TCR beta chain. What it recognizes is unknown. This entry comes from a study of CD8 T cells in ankylosing spondylitis. Study-wide results and limits: Disease-linked clones displayed a CD8+ phenotype and appeared relatively rarely in peripheral blood. Seemingly distinctive of ankylosing spondylitis blood was a TCR beta motif formed by eight highly homologous variants.

Germline V gene lookup returns CDR1 SGHRS and CDR2 YFSETQ. Losses at the gene ends were 0 bases for V and 2 bases for J; bases not matched to a gene: 9. This CDR3 contains 18 residues. 5'-RACE, quantitative and with molecular barcodes, yielded the TCR beta libraries. Each CDR3 protein gets one entry after TCRdb re-called the 5' RACE reads with MiXCR. The sample shows some 130,000 distinct CDR3 sequences, approximately 7.4% of them seen only once. The clonotype comes from a female donor with ankylosing spondylitis or in good health (not recorded which). This chain connects TRBV5-1 to TRBJ1-5, with 9 bases fitting TRBD1. Sequencing was carried out using blood, either unsorted or a sorted T cell fraction (not recorded which). The CDR3 region is CASSLGPTGGVGNQPQHF. CDR3 sequence (DNA): TGCGCCAGCAGCTTGGGACCCACAGGGGGCGTAGGCAATCAGCCCCAGCATTTT.